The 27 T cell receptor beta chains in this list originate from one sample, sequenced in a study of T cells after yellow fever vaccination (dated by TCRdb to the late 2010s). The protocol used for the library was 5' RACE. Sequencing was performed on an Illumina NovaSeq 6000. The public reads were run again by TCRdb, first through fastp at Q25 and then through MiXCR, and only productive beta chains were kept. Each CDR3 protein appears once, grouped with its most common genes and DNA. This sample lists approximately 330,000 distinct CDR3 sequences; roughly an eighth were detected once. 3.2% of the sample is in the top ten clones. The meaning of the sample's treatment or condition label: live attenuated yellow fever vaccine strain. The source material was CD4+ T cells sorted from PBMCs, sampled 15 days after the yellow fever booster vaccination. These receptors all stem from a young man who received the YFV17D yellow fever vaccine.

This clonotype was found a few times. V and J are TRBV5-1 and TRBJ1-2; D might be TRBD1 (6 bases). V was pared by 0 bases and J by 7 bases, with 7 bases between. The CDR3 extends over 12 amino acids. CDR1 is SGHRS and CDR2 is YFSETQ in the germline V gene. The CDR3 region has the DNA TGCGCCAGCAGCTTGGACAGGGCTGGCTACACCTTC. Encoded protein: CASSLDRAGYTF.

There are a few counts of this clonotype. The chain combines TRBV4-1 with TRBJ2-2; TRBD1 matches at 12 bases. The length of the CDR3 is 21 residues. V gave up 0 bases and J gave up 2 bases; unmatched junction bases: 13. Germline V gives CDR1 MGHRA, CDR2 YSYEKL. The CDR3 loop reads CASSQEGPRRDRGRNTGELFF. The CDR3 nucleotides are TGCGCCAGCAGCCAAGAAGGGCCCCGTAGGGACAGGGGGCGAAACACCGGGGAGCTGTTTTTT.

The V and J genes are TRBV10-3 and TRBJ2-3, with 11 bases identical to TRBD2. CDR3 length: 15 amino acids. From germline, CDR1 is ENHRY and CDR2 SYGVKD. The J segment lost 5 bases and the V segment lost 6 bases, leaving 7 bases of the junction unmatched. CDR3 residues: CAIRVAGGPVDTQYF. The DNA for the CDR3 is TGTGCCATCAGAGTAGCGGGGGGGCCGGTAGATACGCAGTATTTT.

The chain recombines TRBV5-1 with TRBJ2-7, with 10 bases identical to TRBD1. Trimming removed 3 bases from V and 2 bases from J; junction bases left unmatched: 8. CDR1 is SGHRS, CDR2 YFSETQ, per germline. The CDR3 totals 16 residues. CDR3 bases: TGCGCCAGCAGCTCCACCCACGGACAGGGGGCCTACGAGCAGTACTTC. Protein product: CASSSTHGQGAYEQYF.

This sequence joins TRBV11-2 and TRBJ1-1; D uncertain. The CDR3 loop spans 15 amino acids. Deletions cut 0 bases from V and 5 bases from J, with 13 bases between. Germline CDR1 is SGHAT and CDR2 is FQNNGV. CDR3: CASSLDRSIWTEAFF. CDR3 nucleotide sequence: TGTGCCAGCAGCTTAGATCGGAGCATCTGGACTGAAGCTTTCTTT.

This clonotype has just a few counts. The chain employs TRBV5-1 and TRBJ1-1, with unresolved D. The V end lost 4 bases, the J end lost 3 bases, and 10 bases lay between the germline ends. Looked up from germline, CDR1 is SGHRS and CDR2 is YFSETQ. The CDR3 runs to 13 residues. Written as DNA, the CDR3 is TGCGCCAGCAGCCCAAATCAGGACACTGAAGCTTTCTTT. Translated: CASSPNQDTEAFF. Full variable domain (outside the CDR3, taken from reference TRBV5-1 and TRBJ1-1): KAGVTQTPRYLIKTRGQQVTLSCSPISGHRSVSWYQQTPGQGLQFLFEYFSETQRNKGNFPGRFSGRQFSNSRSEMNVSTLELGDSALYLCASSPNQDTEAFFGQGTRLTVV.

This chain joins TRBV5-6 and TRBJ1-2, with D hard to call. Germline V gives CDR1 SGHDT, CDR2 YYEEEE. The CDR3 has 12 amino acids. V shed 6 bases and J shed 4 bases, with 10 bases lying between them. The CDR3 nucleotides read TGTGCCAGCACCGCCTACTCCTATGGCTACACCTTC. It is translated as CASTAYSYGYTF.

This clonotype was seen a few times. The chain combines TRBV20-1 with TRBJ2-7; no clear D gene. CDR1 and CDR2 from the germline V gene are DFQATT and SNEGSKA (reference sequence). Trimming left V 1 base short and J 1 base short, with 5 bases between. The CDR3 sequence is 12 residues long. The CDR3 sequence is CSARVLSYEQYF. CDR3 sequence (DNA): TGCAGTGCTAGAGTGCTTTCCTACGAGCAGTACTTC.

The chain's CDR3 is CASSHRSRVSGELFF. As DNA, the CDR3 is TGCGCCAGCAGCCACCGGTCGCGTGTGAGCGGGGAGCTGTTTTTT. The V gene is TRBV4-3, the J gene TRBJ2-2, with D unclear. Trimming pared 3 bases from V and 7 bases from J, leaving 15 bases between. Per germline, CDR1 LGHNA and CDR2 YSLEER. The CDR3 is 15 amino acids.

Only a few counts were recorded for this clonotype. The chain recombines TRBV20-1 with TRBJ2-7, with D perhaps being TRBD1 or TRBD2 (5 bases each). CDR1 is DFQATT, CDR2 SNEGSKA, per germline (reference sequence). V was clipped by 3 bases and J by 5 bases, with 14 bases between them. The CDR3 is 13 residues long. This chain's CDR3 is CSASVPGTHEQYV. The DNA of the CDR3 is TGCAGTGCTAGTGTCCCGGGGACGCACGAGCAGTACGTC.

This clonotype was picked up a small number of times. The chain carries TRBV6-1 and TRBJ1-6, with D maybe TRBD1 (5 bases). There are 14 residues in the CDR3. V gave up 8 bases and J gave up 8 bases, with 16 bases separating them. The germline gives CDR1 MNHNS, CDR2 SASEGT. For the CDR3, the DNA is TGTGCCAGCGGGGGGATGGTTGGGTATTCACCCCTCCACTTT. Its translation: CASGGMVGYSPLHF.

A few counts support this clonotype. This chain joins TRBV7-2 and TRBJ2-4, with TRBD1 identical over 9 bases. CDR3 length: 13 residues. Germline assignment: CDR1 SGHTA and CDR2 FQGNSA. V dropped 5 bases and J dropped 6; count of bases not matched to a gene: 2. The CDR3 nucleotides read TGTGCCAGCAGCCGGGGACAGGGAAACATTCAGTACTTC. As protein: CASSRGQGNIQYF. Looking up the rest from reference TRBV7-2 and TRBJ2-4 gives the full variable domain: GAGVSQSPSNKVTEKGKDVELRCDPISGHTALYWYRQSLGQGLEFLIYFQGNSAPDKSGLPSDRFSAERTGGSVSTLTIQRTQQEDSAVYLCASSRGQGNIQYFGAGTRLSVL.

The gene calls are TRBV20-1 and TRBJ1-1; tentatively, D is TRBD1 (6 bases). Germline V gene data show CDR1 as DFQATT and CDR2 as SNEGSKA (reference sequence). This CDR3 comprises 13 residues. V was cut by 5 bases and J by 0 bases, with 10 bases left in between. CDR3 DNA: TGCAGTGCTTGGGACACATTGAACACTGAAGCTTTCTTT. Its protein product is CSAWDTLNTEAFF.

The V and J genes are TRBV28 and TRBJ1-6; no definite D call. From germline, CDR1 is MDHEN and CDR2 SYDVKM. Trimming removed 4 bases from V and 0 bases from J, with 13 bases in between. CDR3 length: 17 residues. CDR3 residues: CASSSRTVSSYNSPLHF. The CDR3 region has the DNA TGTGCCAGCAGTTCCCGGACGGTGAGCTCCTATAATTCACCCCTCCACTTT.

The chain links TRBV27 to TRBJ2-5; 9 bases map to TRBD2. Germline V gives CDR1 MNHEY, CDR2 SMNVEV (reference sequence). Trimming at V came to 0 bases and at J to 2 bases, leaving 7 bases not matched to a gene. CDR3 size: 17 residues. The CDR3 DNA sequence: TGTGCCAGCAGTTTATCGCCACCGGGACTAGCTCAAGAGACCCAGTACTTC. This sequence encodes CASSLSPPGLAQETQYF.

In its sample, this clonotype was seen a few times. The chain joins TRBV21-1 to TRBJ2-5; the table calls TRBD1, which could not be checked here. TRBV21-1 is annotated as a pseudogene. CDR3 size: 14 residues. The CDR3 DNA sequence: TGTGCCAGCAGCGCCCGGACAGCCCAAGAGACCCAGTACTTC. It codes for CASSARTAQETQYF.

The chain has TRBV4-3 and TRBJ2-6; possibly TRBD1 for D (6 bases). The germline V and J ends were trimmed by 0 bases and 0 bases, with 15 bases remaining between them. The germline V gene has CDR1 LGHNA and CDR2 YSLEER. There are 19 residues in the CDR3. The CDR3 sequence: CASSQERPGVASGANVLTF. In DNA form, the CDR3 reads TGCGCCAGCAGCCAAGAACGTCCAGGGGTCGCCTCTGGGGCCAACGTCCTGACTTTC.

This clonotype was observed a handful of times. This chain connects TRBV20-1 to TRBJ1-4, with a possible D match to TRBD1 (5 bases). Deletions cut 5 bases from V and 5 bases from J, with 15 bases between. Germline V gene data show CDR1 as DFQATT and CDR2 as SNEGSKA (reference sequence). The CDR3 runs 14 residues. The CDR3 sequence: CSALKRQGNEKLFF. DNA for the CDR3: TGCAGTGCTCTGAAGAGGCAGGGCAATGAAAAACTGTTTTTT.

The CDR3 reads CASSTNSGRETQYF. The CDR3 DNA follows: TGTGCCAGCAGCACTAATAGCGGCCGAGAGACCCAGTACTTC. The chain employs TRBV7-2 and TRBJ2-5; perhaps TRBD2 as D (6 bases). V was pared by 5 bases and J by 4 bases, with 14 bases between. Germline V CDR1 and CDR2: SGHTA, FQGNSA. The CDR3 has 14 amino acids.

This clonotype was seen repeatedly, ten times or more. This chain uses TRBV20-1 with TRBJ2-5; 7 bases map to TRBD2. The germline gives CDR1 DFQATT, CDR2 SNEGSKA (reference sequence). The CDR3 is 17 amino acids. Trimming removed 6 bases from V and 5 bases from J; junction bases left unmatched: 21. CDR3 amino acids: CSAGPMLSTSKIETQYF. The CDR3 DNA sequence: TGCAGTGCGGGACCCATGCTCTCGACTAGCAAGATTGAGACCCAGTACTTC.

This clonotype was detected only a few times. The CDR3 spells CASSRQASSSYEQYF. In DNA, the CDR3 is TGTGCCAGCAGCAGACAGGCCTCGAGCTCCTACGAGCAGTACTTC. The genes are TRBV7-9 and TRBJ2-7; tentative D call: TRBD1 (6 bases). Trimming took 5 bases from V and 0 from J, leaving 14 bases between them. Germline loops: CDR1 SEHNR, CDR2 FQNEAQ (reference sequence). CDR3 length: 15 residues.

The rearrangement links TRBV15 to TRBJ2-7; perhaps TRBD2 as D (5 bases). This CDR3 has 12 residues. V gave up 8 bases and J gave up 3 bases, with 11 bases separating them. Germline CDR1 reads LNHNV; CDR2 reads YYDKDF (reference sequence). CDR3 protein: CATLIGVYEQYV. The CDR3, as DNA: TGTGCCACCCTGATCGGGGTCTACGAGCAGTACGTC.

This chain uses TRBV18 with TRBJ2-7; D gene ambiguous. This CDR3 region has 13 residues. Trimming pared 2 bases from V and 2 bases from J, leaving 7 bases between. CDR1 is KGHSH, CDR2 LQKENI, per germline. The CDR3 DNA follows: TGTGCCAGCTCACCAGTTCGACCCTACGAGCAGTACTTC. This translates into CASSPVRPYEQYF.

CDR3 in amino acids: CASSLVGYGNNEQFF. The DNA for the CDR3 is TGTGCCAGCAGCTTGGTGGGGTACGGCAACAATGAGCAGTTCTTC. This chain links TRBV5-4 with TRBJ2-1, with D unclear. The germline gives CDR1 SGHNT, CDR2 YYREEE (reference sequence). The CDR3 has 15 amino acids. V was trimmed by 0 bases and J by 5 bases, leaving 12 bases between them.

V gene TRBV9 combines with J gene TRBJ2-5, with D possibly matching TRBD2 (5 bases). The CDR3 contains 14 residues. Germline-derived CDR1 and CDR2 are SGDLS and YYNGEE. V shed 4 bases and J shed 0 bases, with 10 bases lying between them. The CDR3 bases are TGTGCCAGCAGCTTTACGACTAACCAAGAGACCCAGTACTTC. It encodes CASSFTTNQETQYF.

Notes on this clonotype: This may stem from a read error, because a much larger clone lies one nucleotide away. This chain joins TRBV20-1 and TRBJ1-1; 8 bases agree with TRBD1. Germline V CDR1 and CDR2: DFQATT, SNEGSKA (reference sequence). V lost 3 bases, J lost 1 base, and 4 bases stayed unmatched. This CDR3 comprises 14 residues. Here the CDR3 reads CSARAGTGNTEAFF. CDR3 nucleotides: TGCAGTGCTAGGGCCGGGACAGGGAACACTGAAGCTTTCTTT.

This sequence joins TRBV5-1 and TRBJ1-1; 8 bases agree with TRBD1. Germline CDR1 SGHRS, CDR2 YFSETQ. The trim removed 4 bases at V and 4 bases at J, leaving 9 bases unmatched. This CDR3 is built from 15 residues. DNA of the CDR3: TGCGCCAGCAGCCGGACAGGGTCGAGGGGCACTGAAGCTTTCTTT. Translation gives CASSRTGSRGTEAFF. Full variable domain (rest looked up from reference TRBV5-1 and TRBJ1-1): KAGVTQTPRYLIKTRGQQVTLSCSPISGHRSVSWYQQTPGQGLQFLFEYFSETQRNKGNFPGRFSGRQFSNSRSEMNVSTLELGDSALYLCASSRTGSRGTEAFFGQGTRLTVV.